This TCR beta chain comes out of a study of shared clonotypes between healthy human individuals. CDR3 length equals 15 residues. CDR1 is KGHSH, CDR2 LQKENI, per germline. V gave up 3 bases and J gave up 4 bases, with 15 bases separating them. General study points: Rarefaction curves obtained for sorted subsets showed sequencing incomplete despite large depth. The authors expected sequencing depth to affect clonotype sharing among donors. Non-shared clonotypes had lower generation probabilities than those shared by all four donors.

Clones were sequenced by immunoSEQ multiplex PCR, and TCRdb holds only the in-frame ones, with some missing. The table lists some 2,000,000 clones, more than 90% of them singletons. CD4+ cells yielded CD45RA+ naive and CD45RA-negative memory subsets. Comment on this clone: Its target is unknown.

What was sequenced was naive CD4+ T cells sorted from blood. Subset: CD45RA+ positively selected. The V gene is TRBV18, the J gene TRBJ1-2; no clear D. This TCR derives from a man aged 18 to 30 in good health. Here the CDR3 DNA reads TGTGCCAGCTCACCGGGTATCGGACTGATCTATGGCTACACCTTC. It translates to CASSPGIGLIYGYTF.